The rows below give T cell receptor beta chains drawn from one sample of a study of early stage breast cancer tumors. The data were produced by immunoSEQ multiplex PCR, yet TCRdb's version contains in-frame clones alone and is incomplete. This repertoire shows approximately 52,000 clones, 65% to 90% found once; its top ten account for around 1.3%. Sequences were obtained from blood. The receptors were gathered from a person aged 45 to 60 with breast cancer. CDR3s include the opening cysteine and the closing phenylalanine or tryptophan. Each record gives: D gene, V gene, clone size, J gene, CDR3 protein, CDR3 DNA. The D gene is left open where the match is weak. Clone size is stated in some rows and not others, as once, few, many or a class when expanded.

-	TRBV28	-	TRBJ2-7	CASSITGSGEQYF	TGTGCCAGCAGTATTACAGGGTCAGGGGAGCAGTACTTC
TRBD2	TRBV6-4	-	TRBJ2-1	CASSETGTSGSSEQFF	TGTGCCAGCAGTGAAACCGGGACTAGCGGGTCTAGTGAGCAGTTCTTC
-	TRBV18	-	TRBJ2-5	CASSQGGQETQYF	TGTGCCAGCTCACAGGGGGGGCAAGAGACCCAGTACTTC
-	TRBV6-1	-	TRBJ1-3	CASSEAPLTIYF	TGTGCCAGCAGTGAAGCCCCCCTCACCATATATTTT
-	TRBV6-1	-	TRBJ2-6	CASSEIGSSGANVLTF	TGTGCCAGCAGTGAGATAGGAAGCTCTGGGGCCAACGTCCTGACTTTC
TRBD2	TRBV19	-	TRBJ2-3	CASTKRGGDYSTDTQYF	TGTGCCAGTACGAAGCGGGGGGGTGATTATAGCACAGATACGCAGTATTTT
-	TRBV2	few	TRBJ1-1	CASSEAGSFTEAFF	TGTGCCAGCAGTGAAGCAGGCAGCTTCACTGAAGCTTTCTTT
-	TRBV27	-	TRBJ2-7	CASSGSGPPHYEQYF	TGTGCCAGCAGTGGATCCGGCCCTCCCCACTACGAGCAGTACTTC
-	TRBV14	-	TRBJ2-1	CASSHTSYEQFF	TGTGCCAGCAGCCACACTAGTTATGAGCAGTTCTTC
-	TRBV7-2	-	TRBJ2-4	CASSLAWGAAKNIQYF	TGTGCCAGCAGCTTAGCTTGGGGGGCGGCCAAAAACATTCAGTACTTC
-	TRBV7-2	few	TRBJ2-2	CASSFLHTGELFF	TGTGCCAGCAGCTTCTTGCACACCGGGGAGCTGTTTTTT
-	TRBV5-1	-	TRBJ1-1	CASSSNSPGQDTEAFF	TGCGCCAGCAGCTCTAATTCCCCGGGACAAGACACTGAAGCTTTCTTT
-	TRBV6-1	-	TRBJ2-3	CASTKLGGGADTQYF	TGTGCCAGCACCAAACTGGGGGGAGGCGCAGATACGCAGTATTTT
-	TRBV1	-	TRBJ2-3	CTSTYQGGTDTQYF	TGCACCAGCACTTACCAGGGCGGCACAGATACGCAGTATTTT
-	TRBV7-8	-	TRBJ2-5	CASSLLTSRETQYF	TGTGCCAGCAGCTTACTGACTAGTCGGGAGACCCAGTACTTC
-	TRBV13	-	TRBJ2-3	CASSFAGTRIYDTQYF	TGTGCCAGCAGCTTCGCGGGGACACGGATATACGATACGCAGTATTTT
-	TRBV6-5	-	TRBJ1-6	CASSWDLNSPLHF	TGTGCCAGCAGTTGGGACTTAAATTCACCCCTCCACTTT
TRBD1	TRBV28	-	TRBJ1-4	CASSLSGQGVREKLFF	TGTGCCAGCAGTTTGTCGGGACAGGGGGTAAGGGAAAAACTGTTTTTT
TRBD1	TRBV7-8	-	TRBJ1-5	CASSQRVWQGEVQPQHF	TGTGCCAGCAGCCAAAGGGTGTGGCAGGGGGAGGTTCAGCCCCAGCATTTT
-	TRBV6-5	once	TRBJ2-4	CRRGDIDIQYF	TGCCGGAGGGGGGACATCGACATTCAGTACTTC
TRBD2	TRBV27	-	TRBJ2-2	CASSSIAGVNTGELFF	TGTGCCAGCAGTTCCATAGCGGGAGTGAACACCGGGGAGCTGTTTTTT
-	TRBV7-2	-	TRBJ2-7	CASSLGPSDSYEQYF	TGTGCCAGCAGCTTAGGCCCCTCAGACTCCTACGAGCAGTACTTC
-	TRBV5-5	-	TRBJ1-2	CASSLSMDGYTF	TGTGCCAGCAGCTTGTCAATGGATGGCTACACCTTC
-	TRBV28	-	TRBJ1-4	CASSPHPGRPLGGKLFF	TGTGCCAGCAGTCCCCACCCGGGAAGGCCCCTAGGAGGAAAACTGTTTTTT
-	TRBV14	-	TRBJ1-3	CASSQVSSGNTIYF	TGTGCCAGCAGCCAAGTATCCTCTGGAAACACCATATATTTT
TRBD2	TRBV7-9	-	TRBJ2-1	CASFLAGGGNEQFF	TGTGCCAGCTTTTTAGCGGGAGGGGGGAATGAGCAGTTCTTC